This T cell receptor beta chain appears in the sequencing data of a study of blood T cell repertoires in COVID-19. The CDR3 covers 13 residues. Germline CDR1 reads KGHSH; CDR2 reads LQKENI. Trimming removed 2 bases from V and 1 base from J, with 6 bases in between. TCRdb keeps only in-frame clones here, not all; method: immunoSEQ multiplex PCR. The sample yields around 620,000 clones, approximately 90% seen once. This clone is a singleton in its sample. The chain joins TRBV18 to TRBJ2-7; a possible D gene is TRBD2 (6 bases). The origin of this receptor is a woman aged 18-29 years with acute or convalescent COVID-19. Input material: peripheral blood. CDR3 sequence: CASSPGRSYEQYF. The CDR3 bases are TGTGCCAGCTCACCAGGGAGGTCCTACGAGCAGTACTTC.